Listed here is a single T cell receptor beta chain. Its target is not known. This record belongs to a study of T cells expressing NK-cell markers. In the study overall: Among eight sequenced donors, seven carried HCMV seropositivity while one was seronegative. Notes on the study in general: CD8+ T cells in six or seven donors included dominant NKG2C+ clonotypes at roughly 1.0-7.0%. The leading position in the CD3+CD56-NKG2C+ fraction of several donors also went to these clonotypes.

The CDR3 spans 14 residues. TCRdb re-called the 5' RACE reads and gives one entry per CDR3 protein, without DNA. Listed are about 110,000 distinct CDR3 sequences; less than 20% falls within the top ten. This TCR derives from a woman between 18 and 69 years old in good health. The chain uses TRBV12-3 or TRBV12-4 and TRBJ2-2; no DNA is available, so the TRBD1 call from TCRdb remains unchecked. The sequenced sample consisted of blood T cells: a sorted CD56 or NKG2C T cell subset, CD4+ or CD8+ T cells, or bulk PBMC T cells (not recorded which). CDR3 loop: CASQSAGAFEELFF.